This T cell receptor (beta chain) was captured by sequencing in a study of blood T cells in healthy people across ages. Peripheral blood samples of around 9.8 milliliters were drawn from each donor. The germline V gene has CDR1 WNHNN and CDR2 SYGVQD (reference sequence). The V end lost 3 bases, the J end lost 7 bases, and 13 bases lay between the germline ends. This CDR3 spans 14 amino acids. A second 7 to 11 cycle PCR used barcoded and J-beta primers. MiXCR, applied by TCRdb to the 5' RACE reads, yields one record per CDR3 protein. The data hold more than 1.4 million distinct CDR3 sequences, with around 42% observed a single time.

The J gene is TRBJ2-4, the V gene TRBV10-1; the D gene is possibly TRBD1 (6 bases). Sequenced material: blood. The origin of this receptor is a young woman in good health. The CDR3 bases are TGCGCCAGCAGTGATCGAGGGGACAAGAACATTCAGTACTTC. It encodes CASSDRGDKNIQYF.